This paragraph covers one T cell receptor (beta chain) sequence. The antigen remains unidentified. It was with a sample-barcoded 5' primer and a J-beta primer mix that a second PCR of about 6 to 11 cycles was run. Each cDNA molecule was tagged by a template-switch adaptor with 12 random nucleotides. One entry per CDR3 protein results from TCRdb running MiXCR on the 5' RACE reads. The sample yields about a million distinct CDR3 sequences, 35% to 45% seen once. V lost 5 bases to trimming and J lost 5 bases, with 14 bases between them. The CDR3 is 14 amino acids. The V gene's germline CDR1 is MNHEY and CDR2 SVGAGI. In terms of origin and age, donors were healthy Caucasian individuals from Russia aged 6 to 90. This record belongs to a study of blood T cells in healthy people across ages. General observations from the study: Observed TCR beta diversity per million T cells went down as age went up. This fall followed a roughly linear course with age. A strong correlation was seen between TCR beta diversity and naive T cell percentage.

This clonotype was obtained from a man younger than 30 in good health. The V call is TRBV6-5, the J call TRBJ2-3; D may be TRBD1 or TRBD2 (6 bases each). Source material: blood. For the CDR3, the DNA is TGTGCCAGCAGTGATATTCGGGGGCAAGATACGCAGTATTTT. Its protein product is CASSDIRGQDTQYF.